Each of the 21 T cell receptor beta chains below was sequenced from the same sample in a study of PD-L1 blockade in urothelial cancer. Sequencing used immunoSEQ multiplex PCR; TCRdb keeps in-frame clones, though not all of them. The repertoire holds 85,000 to 90,000 clones, with 90% to 95% as singletons. The sample was PBMCs, taken around atezolizumab (anti-PD-L1) treatment. The origin of the receptors is a man in his sixties with urothelial cancer.

The chain uses TRBV5-1 and TRBJ2-3; D gene unclear. Trimming stripped 0 bases from V and 0 bases from J, with 8 bases between. This CDR3 has 15 amino acids. Looked up from germline, CDR1 is SGHRS and CDR2 is YFSETQ. The CDR3 region has the DNA TGCGCCAGCAGCTTGGATGGCAGGAGCACAGATACGCAGTATTTT. Translation: CASSLDGRSTDTQYF.

The CDR3 DNA reads as TGTGCCAGCTCACCACGGAGAGGGTCAGGTTCTGGGGCCAACGTCCTGACTTTC. Residues: CASSPRRGSGSGANVLTF. This chain connects TRBV18 to TRBJ2-6; tentative D call: TRBD2 (5 bases). V lost 1 base to trimming and J lost 1 base, with 14 bases between them. This CDR3 has 18 amino acids. Looked up from germline, CDR1 is KGHSH and CDR2 is LQKENI.

The rearrangement links TRBV28 to TRBJ1-1; 7 bases line up with TRBD1. Germline V CDR1 and CDR2: MDHEN, SYDVKM. The CDR3 extends over 15 amino acids. The V segment lost 3 bases and the J segment 4 bases; nucleotides outside the gene matches: 8. CDR3 bases: TGTGCCAGCAGTTTCCTAGGGGGCGAGGTCACTGAAGCTTTCTTT. Its protein is CASSFLGGEVTEAFF.

The chain has TRBV4-2 and TRBJ1-4; 7 bases line up with TRBD1. Germline CDR1 is LGHNA and CDR2 is YNFKEQ. The V gene end was trimmed by 1 base and the J gene end by 4 bases; junction bases not matched to a gene: 9. CDR3 length: 17 amino acids. This chain's CDR3 is CASSQGPVAGGNEKLFF. The CDR3 bases are TGTGCCAGCAGCCAAGGGCCGGTGGCAGGGGGTAATGAAAAACTGTTTTTT.

V gene TRBV7-9 combines with J gene TRBJ1-2; TRBD1 matches at 9 bases. V shed 4 bases and J 4 bases; nucleotides not matched to a gene: 13. CDR3 length: 17 residues. CDR1 and CDR2 (germline): SEHNR, FQNEAQ (reference sequence). Here the CDR3 reads CASSSPMTGGLFYGYTF. The DNA for the CDR3 is TGTGCCAGCAGCTCGCCTATGACAGGGGGTTTATTCTATGGCTACACCTTC.

This clone was seen many times. This chain uses TRBV6-5 with TRBJ1-2; the match to TRBD1 covers 7 bases. Unmatched junction bases numbered 9, after V lost 0 bases and J lost 5 bases. The CDR3 loop spans 16 amino acids. Germline V gives CDR1 MNHEY, CDR2 SVGAGI. In DNA, the CDR3 is TGTGCCAGCAGTTACTCGCGGACAGGAGGTGGATATGGCTACACCTTC. Translation gives CASSYSRTGGGYGYTF.

The chain joins TRBV6-5 to TRBJ2-5; D is unclear. CDR1 MNHEY and CDR2 SVGAGI come from the germline V gene. The CDR3 runs 12 residues. Trimming took off 5 bases at V and 5 bases at J, with 9 bases between the two ends. The CDR3 region is CASSEYGETQYF. CDR3 nucleotide sequence: TGTGCCAGCAGTGAATACGGGGAGACCCAGTACTTC.

The chain joins TRBV5-4 to TRBJ2-1, with TRBD2 matching over 8 bases. This CDR3 has 14 residues. V lost 2 bases to trimming and J lost 7 bases; unmatched junction nucleotides: 5. Germline V gene lookup returns CDR1 SGHNT and CDR2 YYREEE (reference sequence). CDR3 protein: CASSFSIAGNEQFF. CDR3 nucleotides: TGTGCCAGCAGCTTTTCCATAGCGGGGAATGAGCAGTTCTTC.

The chain employs TRBV7-2 and TRBJ2-7, with D possibly matching TRBD2 (7 bases). The CDR3 totals 13 residues. Trimming cost V 5 bases and J 5 bases, with 13 bases left between them. The germline CDR1 and CDR2 sequences are SGHTA and FQGNSA. In nucleotides, the CDR3 is TGTGCCAGCAGCGCACGGGGGGCCCACGAGCAGTACTTC. Residues: CASSARGAHEQYF.

The V and J genes are TRBV6-1 and TRBJ1-2, with D tentatively TRBD1 (5 bases). The V gene's germline CDR1 is MNHNS and CDR2 SASEGT. V lost 4 bases, J lost 0 bases, and 9 bases lay in between. The CDR3 is 14 residues long. Here the CDR3 DNA reads TGTGCCAGCAGTGGACAGCCTACTAACTATGGCTACACCTTC. Translating gives CASSGQPTNYGYTF.

The J gene is TRBJ2-3, the V gene TRBV11-2; tentative D call: TRBD1 (7 bases). V gave up 3 bases and J gave up 0 bases, with 10 bases separating them. Per germline, CDR1 SGHAT and CDR2 FQNNGV. The CDR3 has 15 residues. The CDR3 reads CASSFAGQSTDTQYF. The CDR3 nucleotides are TGTGCCAGCAGCTTCGCGGGACAGAGCACAGATACGCAGTATTTT.

The chain uses TRBV4-2 and TRBJ2-2; perhaps TRBD2 as D (6 bases). Germline CDR1 is LGHNA and CDR2 is YNFKEQ. The V and J ends lost 3 bases and 3 bases respectively, with 17 bases between them. This CDR3 spans 17 amino acids. The CDR3 protein is CASSQDAGNLYTGELFF. CDR3 coding DNA: TGTGCCAGCAGCCAGGACGCGGGAAACCTTTACACCGGGGAGCTGTTTTTT.

The chain is built from TRBV4-3 and TRBJ1-2; possibly TRBD1 for D (6 bases). Germline CDR1 and CDR2: LGHNA and YSLEER. V gave up 0 bases and J gave up 2 bases, with 10 bases separating them. The length of the CDR3 is 15 residues. The CDR3 is CASSQDAGENYGYTF. The CDR3 nucleotides read TGCGCCAGCAGCCAAGATGCAGGGGAGAACTATGGCTACACCTTC.

The V call is TRBV29-1, the J call TRBJ1-1; D call uncertain. Germline CDR1 SQVTM, CDR2 ANQGSEA. This CDR3 is built from 14 residues. Trimming left V 3 bases short and J 2 bases short, with 13 bases between. In DNA form, the CDR3 reads TGCAGCGTTGATAGGATGGCGGTAAACACTGAAGCTTTCTTT. Its translation: CSVDRMAVNTEAFF.

This clone has a single count. The V gene is TRBV28, the J gene TRBJ2-3; TRBD2 matches 11 bases. CDR3 length: 15 residues. Germline trimming cut 1 base from V and 11 bases from J; bases unmatched to any gene: 8. The germline V gene encodes CDR1 MDHEN and CDR2 SYDVKM. DNA of the CDR3: TGTGCCAGCAGTTTATCACTAGCGGGAGTTAGGGAGCAGTATTTT. Residues: CASSLSLAGVREQYF.

The chain combines TRBV27 with TRBJ2-3; 10 nucleotides agree with TRBD2. V lost 7 bases, J lost 2 bases, and 6 bases stayed unmatched. Germline V CDR1 and CDR2: MNHEY, SMNVEV (reference sequence). This CDR3 has 15 residues. The CDR3 sequence: CASTRLAGDTDTQYF. CDR3 in DNA: TGTGCCAGCACCAGGCTAGCGGGGGACACAGATACGCAGTATTTT.

The chain's CDR3 is CASSLAGRTERGEQYF. The DNA for the CDR3 is TGTGCCAGCAGCTTGGCCGGACGGACAGAGCGCGGCGAGCAGTACTTC. The chain is built from TRBV5-4 and TRBJ2-7, with a possible D match to TRBD1 (6 bases). From germline, CDR1 is SGHNT and CDR2 YYREEE (reference sequence). This CDR3 has 16 amino acids. Between the trimmed V and J ends, which lost 0 bases and 6 bases, there was a span of 19 bases.

The chain uses TRBV29-1 and TRBJ2-1; 9 bases line up with TRBD1. CDR3 length: 12 residues. The V and J ends lost 8 bases and 9 bases, in that order; junction bases with no gene match: 8. Per germline, CDR1 SQVTM and CDR2 ANQGSEA. CDR3 in amino acids: CSSQGQGFEQFF. In DNA form, the CDR3 reads TGCAGCTCACAGGGACAGGGCTTTGAGCAGTTCTTC.

This clone was seen a single time. The chain uses TRBV5-1 and TRBJ1-4; D gene unclear. Trimming shortened V by 0 bases and J by 4 bases, and 10 bases separated the two germline ends. Germline V lookup: CDR1 SGHRS, CDR2 YFSETQ. The CDR3 has 15 amino acids. Written as DNA, the CDR3 is TGCGCCAGCAGCTTGGAATCTCTCGGTAATGAAAAACTGTTTTTT. It yields the protein CASSLESLGNEKLFF.

The genes are TRBV4-3 and TRBJ2-1; D may be TRBD2 (7 bases). Trimming took 0 bases from V and 7 from J, leaving 19 bases between them. This CDR3 has 17 residues. The germline CDR1 and CDR2 sequences are LGHNA and YSLEER. The CDR3: CASSQDWRGGAANEQFF. As DNA, the CDR3 is TGCGCCAGCAGCCAAGATTGGAGGGGGGGGGCCGCTAATGAGCAGTTCTTC.

The V gene is TRBV5-6, the J gene TRBJ2-1; 12 positions match TRBD2. Germline lookup yields CDR1 SGHDT and CDR2 YYEEEE. CDR3 length: 19 residues. V was clipped by 4 bases and J by 4 bases; unmatched bases: 15. In nucleotides, the CDR3 is TGTGCCAGCAGCCCGGGGGTATCTAGCGGGGGGGCCTGGTACAATGAGCAGTTCTTC. Translating gives CASSPGVSSGGAWYNEQFF.